What follows is one TCR beta chain and its context. This sample was taken from a study of blood T cell repertoires in COVID-19. CDR3 size: 12 residues. V lost 5 bases and J lost 5, with 9 bases in between. Libraries were prepared by immunoSEQ multiplex PCR; TCRdb keeps only in-frame clonotypes and omits some of them. The repertoire consists of about 300,000 clones, with more than 85% occurring once and the leading ten covering 2.2%. The chain is built from TRBV12-3 or TRBV12-4 and TRBJ1-1; D unresolved. This TCR was sampled from a woman aged 25 to 39 with COVID-19, enrolled during active disease. The specimen was peripheral blood. Here the CDR3 DNA reads TGTGCCAGCAGTCCTATGAGGACTGAAGCTTTCTTT. This codes for CASSPMRTEAFF.